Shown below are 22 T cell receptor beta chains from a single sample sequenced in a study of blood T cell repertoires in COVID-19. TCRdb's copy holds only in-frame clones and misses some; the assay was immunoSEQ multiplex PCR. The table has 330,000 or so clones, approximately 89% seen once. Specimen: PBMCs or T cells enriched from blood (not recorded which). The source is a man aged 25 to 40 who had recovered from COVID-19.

The CDR3 coding sequence is TGTGCCAGCAGTTTCGGTTCACCCCTCCACTTT. Translated: CASSFGSPLHF. The genes are TRBV27 and TRBJ1-6; D unresolved. V lost 3 bases and J lost 9, with 3 bases in between. CDR3 size: 11 residues. The germline CDR1 and CDR2 sequences are MNHEY and SMNVEV (reference sequence).

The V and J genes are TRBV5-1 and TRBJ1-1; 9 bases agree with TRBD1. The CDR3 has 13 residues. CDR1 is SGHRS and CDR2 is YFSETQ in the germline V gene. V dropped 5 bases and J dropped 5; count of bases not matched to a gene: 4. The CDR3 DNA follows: TGCGCCAGCAGTCGGGACAGGGAAACTGAAGCTTTCTTT. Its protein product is CASSRDRETEAFF.

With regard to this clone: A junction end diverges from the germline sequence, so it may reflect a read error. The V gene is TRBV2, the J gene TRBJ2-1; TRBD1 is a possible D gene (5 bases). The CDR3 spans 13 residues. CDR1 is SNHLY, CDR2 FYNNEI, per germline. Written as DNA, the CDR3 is TGTGCCAGCAGGGAAGGGGAAGGGGTTGAGCAGTTCTTC. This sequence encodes CASREGEGVEQFF.

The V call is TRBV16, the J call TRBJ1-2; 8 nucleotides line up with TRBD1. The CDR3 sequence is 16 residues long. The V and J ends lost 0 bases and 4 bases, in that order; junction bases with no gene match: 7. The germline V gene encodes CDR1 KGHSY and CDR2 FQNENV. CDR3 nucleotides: TGTGCCAGCAGCCAATCGGGGGCAGGGGGCTTCTATGGCTACACCTTC. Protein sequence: CASSQSGAGGFYGYTF.

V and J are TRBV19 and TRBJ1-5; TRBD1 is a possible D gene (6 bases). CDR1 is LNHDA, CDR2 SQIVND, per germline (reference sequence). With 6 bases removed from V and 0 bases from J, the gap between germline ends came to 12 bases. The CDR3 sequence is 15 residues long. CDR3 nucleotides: TGTGCCAGTAGACTAGGGACAACTAGCAATCAGCCCCAGCATTTT. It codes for CASRLGTTSNQPQHF.

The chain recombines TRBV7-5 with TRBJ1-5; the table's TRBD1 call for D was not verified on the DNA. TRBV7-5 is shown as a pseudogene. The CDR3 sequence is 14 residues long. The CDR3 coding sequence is TGTGCCAGAAGCGAAGGACAGGGCAATCAGCCCCAGCATTTT. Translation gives CARSEGQGNQPQHF.

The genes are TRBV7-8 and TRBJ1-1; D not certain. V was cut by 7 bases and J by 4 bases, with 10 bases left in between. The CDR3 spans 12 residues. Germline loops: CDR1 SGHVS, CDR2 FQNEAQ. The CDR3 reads CASTRGPTEAFF. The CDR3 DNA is TGTGCCAGCACCCGAGGGCCCACTGAAGCTTTCTTT.

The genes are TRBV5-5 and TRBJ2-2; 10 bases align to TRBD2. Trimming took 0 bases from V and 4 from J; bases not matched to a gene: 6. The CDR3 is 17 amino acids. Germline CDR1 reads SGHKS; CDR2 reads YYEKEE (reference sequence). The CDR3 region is CASSLALAGVSTGELFF. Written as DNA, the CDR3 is TGTGCCAGCAGCTTGGCCCTAGCGGGGGTTAGCACCGGGGAGCTGTTTTTT.

CDR3 sequence: CASRPGQGTDTQYF. The CDR3 nucleotides are TGTGCCAGCAGGCCGGGACAGGGGACAGATACGCAGTATTTT. This rearrangement joins TRBV7-9 to TRBJ2-3; the match to TRBD1 covers 10 bases. Germline assignment: CDR1 SEHNR and CDR2 FQNEAQ (reference sequence). With 6 bases clipped from V and 3 bases from J, the junction kept 3 bases outside the gene matches. CDR3 length: 14 residues.

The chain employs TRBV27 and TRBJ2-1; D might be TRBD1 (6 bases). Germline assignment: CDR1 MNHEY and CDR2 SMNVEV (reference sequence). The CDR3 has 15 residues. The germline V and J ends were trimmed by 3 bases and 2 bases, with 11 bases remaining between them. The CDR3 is CASSFGGGAYNEQFF. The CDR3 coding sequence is TGTGCCAGCAGTTTTGGTGGGGGCGCCTACAATGAGCAGTTCTTC.

The CDR3 nucleotides read TGTGCCAGCTCACCGCAAGGCGGTAATGAAAAACTGTTTTTT. This gives the protein CASSPQGGNEKLFF. This chain links TRBV18 with TRBJ1-4; no firm D call. There are 14 residues in the CDR3. Trimming pared 3 bases from V and 4 bases from J, leaving 9 bases between. Germline V CDR1 and CDR2: KGHSH, LQKENI.

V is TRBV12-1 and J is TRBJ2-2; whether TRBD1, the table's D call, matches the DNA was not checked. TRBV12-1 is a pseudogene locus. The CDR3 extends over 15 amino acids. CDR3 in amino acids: CASSFVRGRGGELFF. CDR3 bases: TGTGCCAGCAGCTTTGTCAGGGGGCGCGGCGGGGAGCTGTTTTTT.

Here the CDR3 reads CSASFREAGNTIYF. CDR3 nucleotides: TGCAGTGCTAGTTTCAGGGAGGCGGGAAACACCATATATTTT. The chain is built from TRBV20-1 and TRBJ1-3; D perhaps matches TRBD1 (5 bases). The CDR3 runs to 14 residues. Looked up from germline, CDR1 is DFQATT and CDR2 is SNEGSKA (reference sequence). Trimming stripped 3 bases from V and 4 bases from J, with 13 bases between.

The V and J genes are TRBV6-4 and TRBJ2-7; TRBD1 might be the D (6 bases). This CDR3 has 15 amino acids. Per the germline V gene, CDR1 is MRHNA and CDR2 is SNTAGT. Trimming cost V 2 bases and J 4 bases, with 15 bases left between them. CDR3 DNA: TGTGCCAGCAGTGACGTCTACAGGGAGCCGTACGAGCAGTACTTC. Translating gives CASSDVYREPYEQYF.

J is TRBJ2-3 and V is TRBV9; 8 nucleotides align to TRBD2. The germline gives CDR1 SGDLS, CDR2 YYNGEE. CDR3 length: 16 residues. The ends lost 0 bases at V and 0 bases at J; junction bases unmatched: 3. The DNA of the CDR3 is TGTGCCAGCAGCGTAGAGGCTAGCGGGAGCACAGATACGCAGTATTTT. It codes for CASSVEASGSTDTQYF.

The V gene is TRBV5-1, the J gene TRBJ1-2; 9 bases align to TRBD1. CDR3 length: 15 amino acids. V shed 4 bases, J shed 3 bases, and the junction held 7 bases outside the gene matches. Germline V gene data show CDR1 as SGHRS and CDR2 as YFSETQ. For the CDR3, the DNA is TGCGCCAGCAGCATACAGGGGGCGCAGGACTATGGCTACACCTTC. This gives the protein CASSIQGAQDYGYTF.

The CDR3 nucleotides read TGTGCCAGCAGTTCACAGGGAAGGCTGGCCAAAAACATTCAGTACTTC. Its protein is CASSSQGRLAKNIQYF. The chain carries TRBV6-5 and TRBJ2-4; TRBD1 might be the D (6 bases). The CDR3 consists of 16 residues. V was pared by 4 bases and J by 1 base, with 14 bases between. Germline V gene data show CDR1 as MNHEY and CDR2 as SVGAGI.

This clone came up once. Here the CDR3 DNA reads TGTGCCAGCGGACAGGGTAGCACCTACGAGCAGTACTTC. It is translated as CASGQGSTYEQYF. V and J are TRBV6-5 and TRBJ2-7, with 8 bases that match TRBD1. The germline V gene encodes CDR1 MNHEY and CDR2 SVGAGI. V was pared by 8 bases and J by 2 bases, with 5 bases of the junction left unmatched. The length of the CDR3 is 13 residues.

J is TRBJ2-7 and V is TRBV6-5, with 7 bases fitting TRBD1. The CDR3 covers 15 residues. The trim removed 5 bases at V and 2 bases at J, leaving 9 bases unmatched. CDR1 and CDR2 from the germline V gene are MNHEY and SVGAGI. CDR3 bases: TGTGCCAGCAGTCATCACTCAGGGACAGCCTACGAGCAGTACTTC. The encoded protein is CASSHHSGTAYEQYF.

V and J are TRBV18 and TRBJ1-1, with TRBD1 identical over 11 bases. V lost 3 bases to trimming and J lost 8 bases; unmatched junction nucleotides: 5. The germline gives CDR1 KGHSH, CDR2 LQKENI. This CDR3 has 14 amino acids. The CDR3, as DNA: TGTGCCAGCTCACCCTACGGACAGGGGGCCGAAGCTTTCTTT. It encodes CASSPYGQGAEAFF.

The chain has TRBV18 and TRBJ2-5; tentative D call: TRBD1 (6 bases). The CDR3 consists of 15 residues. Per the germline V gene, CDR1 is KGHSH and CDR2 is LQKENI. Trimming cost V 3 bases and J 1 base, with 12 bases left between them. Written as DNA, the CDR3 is TGTGCCAGCTCACCCCTGACAGGAGGCCAAGAGACCCAGTACTTC. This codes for CASSPLTGGQETQYF.

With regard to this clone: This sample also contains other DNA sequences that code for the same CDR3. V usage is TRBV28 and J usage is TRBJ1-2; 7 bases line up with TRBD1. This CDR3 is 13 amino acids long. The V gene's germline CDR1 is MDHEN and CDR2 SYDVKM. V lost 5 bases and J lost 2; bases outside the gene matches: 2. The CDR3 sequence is CASSIRGNYGYTF. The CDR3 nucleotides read TGTGCCAGCAGTATCAGGGGGAACTATGGCTACACCTTC.